This entry lists 9 T cell receptor beta chains sequenced from one sample in a study of T-cell memory formation after mild COVID-19. TCRdb re-called the 5' RACE reads with MiXCR, one entry per CDR3 protein. Among roughly 280,000 distinct CDR3 sequences listed, less than 9.5% were seen once. The material sequenced was PBMCs or a T cell subset sorted from them (not recorded which). Source of these receptors: a man between 18 and 35 years old who had mild COVID-19 (a few samples of this study predate the infection). Cell type and time point are not known.

With respect to this clonotype: Since a much larger clone is just one base distant, this may be a read error. The V gene is TRBV12-3 or TRBV12-4, the J gene TRBJ2-3; D is perhaps TRBD1 or TRBD2 (5 bases each). V shed 6 bases and J shed 2 bases, with 15 bases lying between them. This CDR3 is 15 amino acids long. The CDR3, as DNA: TGTGCCAGCAGCACCAATACGGGGACCACAGATACGCAGTATTTT. Translating it yields CASSTNTGTTDTQYF.

This clonotype was observed at least ten times. V is TRBV7-6 and J is TRBJ2-3, with D perhaps matching TRBD2 (6 bases). Germline V CDR1 and CDR2: SGHVS, FNYEAQ. This CDR3 has 15 amino acids. Deletions cut 1 base from V and 3 bases from J, with 11 bases between. The CDR3 nucleotides are TGTGCCAGCAGCTTAGTTACTAGCCGAACAGATACGCAGTATTTT. Encoded protein: CASSLVTSRTDTQYF. Combining the CDR3 with reference TRBV7-6 and TRBJ2-3 gives the whole variable domain GAGVSQSPRYKVTKRGQDVALRCDPISGHVSLYWYRQALGQGPEFLTYFNYEAQQDKSGLPNDRFSAERPEGSISTLTIQRTEQRDSAMYRCASSLVTSRTDTQYFGPGTRLTVL.

This clonotype has only a few counts. This sequence joins TRBV7-8 and TRBJ1-6, with TRBD1 matching 7 bases. After removal of 4 bases from V and 7 bases from J, the junction contained 10 bases not matched to a gene. The CDR3 spans 16 residues. Looked up from germline, CDR1 is SGHVS and CDR2 is FQNEAQ. The CDR3 sequence: CASSSGGGQLNSPLHF. The CDR3 nucleotides read TGTGCCAGCAGCTCAGGGGGTGGACAGTTGAATTCACCCCTCCACTTT.

The chain links TRBV15 to TRBJ2-6; TRBD2 agrees at 7 bases. Losses at the gene ends were 2 bases for V and 4 bases for J; bases not matched to a gene: 5. Germline V lookup: CDR1 LNHNV, CDR2 YYDKDF (reference sequence). The CDR3 sequence is 16 residues long. CDR3 nucleotide sequence: TGTGCCACCAGCAGAAGAGCGGGGCGGGGGGCCAACGTCCTGACTTTC. Residues: CATSRRAGRGANVLTF. The complete variable domain, with remaining parts taken from reference TRBV15 and TRBJ2-6, reads DAMVIQNPRYQVTQFGKPVTLSCSQTLNHNVMYWYQQKSSQAPKLLFHYYDKDFNNEADTPDNFQSRRPNTSFCFLDIRSPGLGDTAMYLCATSRRAGRGANVLTFGAGSRLTVL.

A few counts support this clonotype. V gene TRBV12-3 or TRBV12-4 combines with J gene TRBJ1-6, with a weak D call TRBD1 (5 bases). The CDR3 totals 14 residues. Trimming pared 5 bases from V and 13 bases from J, leaving 18 bases between. The CDR3 DNA is TGTGCCAGCAGTACACGGGACTCCCGGGGGCCCCTCCACTTT. This encodes CASSTRDSRGPLHF.

This clonotype has more than one count but fewer than ten. The rearrangement joins TRBV2 to TRBJ2-7; D is possibly TRBD1 (6 bases). Germline assignment: CDR1 SNHLY and CDR2 FYNNEI. Between the trimmed V and J ends, which lost 3 bases and 4 bases, there was a span of 16 bases. This CDR3 is built from 15 residues. CDR3 sequence: CASSDLGANLYEQYV. CDR3 DNA: TGTGCCAGCAGTGATTTGGGGGCGAATCTTTACGAGCAGTACGTC.

This clonotype was observed at least ten times. The gene calls are TRBV4-2 and TRBJ2-7; D unclear. CDR3 length: 13 amino acids. The germline V gene has CDR1 LGHNA and CDR2 YNFKEQ. Deletions cut 4 bases from V and 6 bases from J, with 13 bases between. This CDR3 reads CASSPLMDREQYF. The CDR3 coding sequence is TGTGCCAGCAGCCCCCTGATGGATCGCGAGCAGTACTTC.

The rearrangement uses TRBV7-9 and TRBJ2-5; tentative D call: TRBD1 (5 bases). The germline V gene encodes CDR1 SEHNR and CDR2 FQNEAQ (reference sequence). The CDR3 is 16 residues long. Trimming cost V 2 bases and J 3 bases, with 16 bases left between them. The CDR3 nucleotides are TGTGCCAGCAGCTTATCCCTTTATGGCAGGGAAGAGACCCAGTACTTC. This gives the protein CASSLSLYGREETQYF.

This chain connects TRBV6-5 to TRBJ2-3, with D maybe TRBD1 (5 bases). Germline loops: CDR1 MNHEY, CDR2 SVGAGI. The CDR3 contains 13 residues. Trimming left V 8 bases short and J 5 bases short, with 14 bases between. CDR3 protein: CASGQRTRDTQYF. The CDR3 coding sequence is TGTGCCAGCGGACAAAGGACCCGAGATACGCAGTATTTT.